This TCR beta chain was captured by sequencing in a study of regulatory T cells in long-lasting Graves disease. This clonotype turned up a few times. The time point was: persistent/refractory GD, antithyroid drugs over 5 years with positive TRAb. With RNA extracted from PBMCs as input, the TCR library was made. Construction of TCR beta libraries relied on iRepertoire HTBI primers and on Arm-PCR targeting CDR3 regions. TCRdb ran MiXCR on the multiplex PCR reads and lists one entry per CDR3 protein. The sample carries 600,000 to 850,000 distinct CDR3 sequences, about 30% recorded once. This material consisted of peripheral blood mononuclear cells (PBMCs), taken when the disease was refractory, from a patient treated with antithyroid drugs. The TCR originated in a female donor with Graves disease.

The CDR3 sequence is CASRQTGVTQYF. For the CDR3, the DNA is TGTGCCAGCAGGCAGACAGGAGTGACCCAGTACTTC. The J gene is TRBJ2-5, the V gene TRBV7-2; perhaps TRBD1 as D (6 bases). The CDR3 extends over 12 amino acids. V was pared by 6 bases and J by 7 bases, with 12 bases between. Germline-derived CDR1 and CDR2 are SGHTA and FQGNSA.